This T cell receptor beta chain was captured by sequencing in a study of shared clonotypes between healthy human individuals. Overall study: Sampling drew on donors who were two women and a few men aged 18 to 49.

The assay was immunoSEQ multiplex PCR, and TCRdb's table has in-frame clones only and misses some. The profile shows roughly 2,300,000 clones, around 90% of them singletons. Germline V CDR1 and CDR2: MNHNS, SASEGT. This CDR3 comprises 13 residues. The germline V and J ends were trimmed by 2 bases and 5 bases, with 9 bases remaining between them. This clonotype originated in a man younger than 35 in good health. Some clones in this sample may be carry-over from other donors' samples. Sequences were obtained from naive CD4+ T cells from PBMCs. Stated subset: CD45RA+ positively selected. V and J are TRBV6-1 and TRBJ2-5, with D hard to call. The CDR3 DNA reads as TGTGCCAGCAGTGAAATAGAGTGGGAGACCCAGTACTTC. This sequence encodes CASSEIEWETQYF.